This TCR beta chain was identified during a study of Ad26.COV2.S vaccination and SARS-CoV-2 variants. Background on the study: Donor participated within the Ad26.COV2.S arm of the COV1001 trial. Ad26.COV2.S, an intramuscular injection, was given once or twice 56 days apart.

Treatment meaning: about 20 received Ad26.COV2.S at low or high dose, single or two shots; 5 received placebo; per-sample allocation not given. Material that was analyzed had been drawn on day 63 after the first vaccine or placebo injection. Assay used: immunoSEQ multiplex PCR; TCRdb lists only in-frame clones, some missing. The sample lists approximately 460,000 clones, roughly nine tenths seen once, with 1.5% to 2% in the top ten. Germline V gene data show CDR1 as MNHEY and CDR2 as SMNVEV (reference sequence). The CDR3 has 13 residues. Unmatched junction bases numbered 2, after V lost 6 bases and J lost 2 bases.

The material was peripheral blood, obtained in a trial of Ad26.COV2.S vaccine versus placebo. The sequence derives from a person between 18 and 65 years old who received the Ad26.COV2.S COVID-19 vaccine or a placebo. The rearrangement uses TRBV27 and TRBJ2-3; 7 nucleotides line up with TRBD1. The DNA of the CDR3 is TGTGCCAGCAGGGGACAGATCACAGATACGCAGTATTTT. Encoded protein: CASRGQITDTQYF.